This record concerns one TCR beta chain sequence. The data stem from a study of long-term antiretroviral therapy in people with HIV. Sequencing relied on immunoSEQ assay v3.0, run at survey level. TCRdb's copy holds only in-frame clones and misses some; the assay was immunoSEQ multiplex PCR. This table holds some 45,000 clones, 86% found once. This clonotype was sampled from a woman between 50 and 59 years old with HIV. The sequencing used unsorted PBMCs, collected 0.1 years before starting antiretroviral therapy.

The CDR3, as DNA: TGTGCCAGCAGTTACTTGTCTAGCGGGAGGACAGATACGCAGTATTTT. Its translation: CASSYLSSGRTDTQYF. This chain connects TRBV6-6 to TRBJ2-3; TRBD2 matches 11 bases. With 1 base clipped from V and 3 bases from J, the junction kept 3 bases outside the gene matches. Germline V gives CDR1 MNHNY, CDR2 SVGAGI (reference sequence). The CDR3 extends over 16 amino acids.